These 31 T cell receptor beta chains were sequenced from one sample in a study of tumor-infiltrating lymphocytes in primary liver carcinoma. Co-extraction yielded RNA and DNA from roughly 20-30 mg of unsorted bulk tissue. A primer in the constant region served to generate TCR beta cDNA from 450 to 600 ng of total RNA. Three nested multiplex PCR rounds of slightly modified ARM-PCR generated TCR beta libraries. With TRBV1-TRBV30 forward primers and a C-beta reverse primer, the first two PCR rounds were run for approximately 9 cycles each. TCRdb reanalysed the multiplex PCR reads using MiXCR and keeps one entry per CDR3 protein. The profile covers around 71,000 distinct CDR3 sequences, with 60% to 80% appearing a single time and around 15% taken by the ten largest. The sample taken for sequencing was liver tumor tissue from sampling region 4. This sample's subset: tumor region T4, right-lateral pole. Receptor source: an older woman with primary liver carcinoma and hepatitis B virus infection.

This clonotype was counted once. A junction boundary mismatches the germline segment, possibly from a read error. J is TRBJ2-2 and V is TRBV6-2 or TRBV6-3; tentatively, D is TRBD1 (6 bases). The CDR3 is made up of 15 amino acids. Germline CDR1 and CDR2: MNHEY and SVGEGT. The CDR3: CASRRTVANTVELFF. The DNA for the CDR3 is TGTGCCAGCAGGAGGACAGTTGCGAACACCGTGGAGCTGTTTTTT.

On this clonotype itself: An end of the junction differs from the germline gene, which may be a read error. In nucleotides, the CDR3 is TGTGCCAGCAGCCTTGGCAGGGGCAACAATGAGCAGATCTTC. This translates into CASSLGRGNNEQIF. V gene TRBV5-5 combines with J gene TRBJ2-1; weak D call: TRBD1 (6 bases). The CDR3 covers 14 residues. Germline V gene data show CDR1 as SGHKS and CDR2 as YYEKEE (reference sequence).

Remarks on this clonotype: Germline is not matched at one junction end, which may reflect a read error. The CDR3 loop is CASTSGLAGPYEQCF. CDR3 nucleotide sequence: TGTGCCAGCACCTCAGGGCTAGCGGGACCCTACGAGCAGTGCTTC. The chain uses TRBV6-6 and TRBJ2-7; 9 bases match TRBD2. The CDR3 sequence is 15 residues long. Per the germline V gene, CDR1 is MNHNY and CDR2 is SVGAGI (reference sequence).

With respect to this clonotype: A read error is likely, as this CDR3 ends without the conserved phenylalanine or tryptophan. The genes are TRBV11-2 and TRBJ2-7, with 11 positions matching TRBD2. The germline CDR1 and CDR2 sequences are SGHAT and FQNNGV. The CDR3 spans 13 residues. CDR3 protein: CASNLTSGSDQYY. The CDR3 DNA reads as TGTGCCAGCAACTTAACTAGCGGGAGCGATCAGTACTAC.

This clonotype was seen at least ten times. The chain recombines TRBV20-1 with TRBJ2-5; tentatively, D is TRBD1 (5 bases). Germline V gene sequence: CDR1 DFQATT, CDR2 SNEGSKA (reference sequence). The V end lost 6 bases, the J end lost 1 base, and 12 bases lay between the germline ends. The CDR3 loop spans 13 amino acids. The CDR3 sequence is CSATGQVQETQYF. For the CDR3, the DNA is TGCAGTGCAACAGGACAAGTCCAAGAGACCCAGTACTTC.

In the case of this clonotype: A read error may produce the germline difference seen at one junction end. V usage is TRBV12-3 or TRBV12-4 and J usage is TRBJ2-5; TRBD1 matches at 8 bases. The CDR3 covers 15 residues. As DNA, the CDR3 is TGTGCCAGCAGTGATGCCGGGACAGGTCAAGAGACCCGGTACTTC. It codes for CASSDAGTGQETRYF.

This clonotype was detected ten times or more. The J gene is TRBJ2-7, the V gene TRBV5-1; 7 bases align to TRBD2. Per germline, CDR1 SGHRS and CDR2 YFSETQ. The CDR3 sequence is 14 residues long. Trimming took 0 bases from V and 5 from J; bases not matched to a gene: 5. The CDR3 region has the DNA TGCGCCAGCAGCTTGGGGACTAGAAGAGACGAGCAGTACTTC. Its protein product is CASSLGTRRDEQYF.

In its sample, this clonotype was seen many times. This sequence joins TRBV6-6 and TRBJ1-4; D not certain. V was cut by 0 bases and J by 10 bases, with 6 bases left in between. The germline V gene has CDR1 MNHNY and CDR2 SVGAGI (reference sequence). The CDR3 is made up of 12 amino acids. The CDR3 bases are TGTGCCAGCAGTTACTCGGGCGGAAAACTGTTTTTT. Encoded protein: CASSYSGGKLFF.

By sample fraction, this clonotype is medium-sized (0.01 to 0.1%). The chain recombines TRBV4-1 with TRBJ2-1; tentative D call: TRBD2 (6 bases). The germline V gene encodes CDR1 MGHRA and CDR2 YSYEKL. V lost 4 bases and J 5 bases, leaving 9 bases between the germline ends. There are 13 residues in the CDR3. The CDR3: CASSRDFHNEQFF. The CDR3 DNA reads as TGCGCCAGCAGCCGGGACTTCCACAATGAGCAGTTCTTC.

As concerns this clonotype: Possible read error: a much larger clone is one base away. This rearrangement joins TRBV6-1 to TRBJ2-3; D possibly uses TRBD1 or TRBD2 (5 bases each). From germline, CDR1 is MNHNS and CDR2 SASEGT. Trimming took 7 bases from V and 1 from J, leaving 12 bases between them. The CDR3 covers 14 residues. Written as DNA, the CDR3 is TGTGCCAGCAATAAGCAGGGAGGCACAGATACGCAGTATTTT. Translating it yields CASNKQGGTDTQYF.

A note on this clonotype: A read error may produce the germline difference seen at one junction end. In DNA form, the CDR3 reads TGTGCCAGCATGGAACTGGGAAGTCGGTATGGTTATAGCAATCAGGCCCAGCATTTT. Amino acids: CASMELGSRYGYSNQAQHF. The chain has TRBV6-1 and TRBJ1-5, with no clear D. Germline CDR1 reads MNHNS; CDR2 reads SASEGT. The CDR3 totals 19 residues.

This chain connects TRBV4-1 to TRBJ1-2, with a weak D call TRBD1 (5 bases). The CDR3 runs 16 residues. V lost 1 base and J lost 2, with 14 bases in between. CDR1 is MGHRA and CDR2 is YSYEKL in the germline V gene. The CDR3 DNA reads TGCGCCAGCAGCCAAGGTACGCTGGGGCGCAACTATGGCTACACCTTC. It yields the protein CASSQGTLGRNYGYTF.

As regards this clonotype: At one end the junction does not follow the germline gene, possibly because of a read error. The chain joins TRBV28 to TRBJ1-1; D perhaps matches TRBD1 (5 bases). Germline values: CDR1 MDHEN, CDR2 SYDVKM. The CDR3 extends over 15 amino acids. This CDR3 is CTSRGDPGSNTETFF. CDR3 DNA sequence: TGTACCAGCAGAGGGGACCCTGGATCGAACACTGAAACTTTCTTT.

Concerning this clonotype itself: The junction does not match germline at one end; this may be a read error. The chain recombines TRBV11-2 with TRBJ1-2, with D possibly matching TRBD1 (6 bases). The CDR3 extends over 15 amino acids. CDR1 SGHAT and CDR2 FQNNGV come from the germline V gene. The chain's CDR3 is CASTLVGASGGGYTF. The CDR3 coding sequence is TGTGCTAGCACCTTAGTGGGGGCCAGTGGCGGTGGCTACACCTTC. The full variable domain, its missing parts supplied by reference TRBV11-2 and TRBJ1-2, is EAGVAQSPRYKIIEKRQSVAFWCNPISGHATLYWYQQILGQGPKLLIQFQNNGVVDDSQLPKDRFSAERLKGVDSTLKIQPAKLEDSAVYLCASTLVGASGGGYTFGSGTRLTVV.

A word on this clonotype: The junction and the germline gene differ at one end; a read error may be behind it. J is TRBJ2-1 and V is TRBV6-1; D gene ambiguous. Germline loops: CDR1 MNHNS, CDR2 SASEGT. This CDR3 contains 14 residues. CDR3 in DNA: TGTGCCAGCAGTATCGTGGGCACCTATAATGAGCAGTTCTTC. Protein: CASSIVGTYNEQFF.

To note about this clonotype: A much more abundant neighbour one base away suggests this may be a read error. The chain is built from TRBV5-1 and TRBJ2-1; no clear D. This CDR3 region has 13 residues. CDR1 SGHRS and CDR2 YFSETQ come from the germline V gene. The CDR3 region has the DNA TGCGCCAGCAGCATCCGCTCCTACATTGAGCAGTTCTTC. Protein product: CASSIRSYIEQFF.

The count of this clonotype is one. One end of the junction does not line up with germline, which may come from a read error. J is TRBJ2-7 and V is TRBV6-1; D might be TRBD2 (7 bases). From germline, CDR1 is MNHNS and CDR2 SASEGT. The CDR3 spans 15 residues. CDR3 nucleotide sequence: TGTGCCAGCAGTGAAGGTAGTGGGGGGGGCTACAAGCAGTACTTC. Translating it yields CASSEGSGGGYKQYF.

This clonotype was observed a single time. An end of the junction does not agree with germline; a read error may underlie this. The rearrangement uses TRBV5-6 and TRBJ1-2; D is uncertain. The CDR3 runs 14 residues. Germline CDR1 and CDR2: SGHDT and YYEEEE. CDR3: CASSLTRVIDGYTF. Here the CDR3 DNA reads TGTGCAAGCAGCTTGACCCGGGTCATTGATGGCTACACCTTC.

Comments on this clonotype: At one end, the junction sequence differs from germline, possibly due to a read error. The chain recombines TRBV7-8 with TRBJ2-5; possible D gene TRBD1, 6 bases. The CDR3 extends over 15 amino acids. CDR1 and CDR2 (germline): SGHVS, FQNEAQ. CDR3 DNA: TGTGCCAGCAGTTTAAACAGGGTGCGTCAAGAGGCCCAGTACTTC. Protein: CASSLNRVRQEAQYF. Combining the CDR3 with reference TRBV7-8 and TRBJ2-5 gives the whole variable domain GAGVSQSPRYKVAKRGQDVALRCDPISGHVSLFWYQQALGQGPEFLTYFQNEAQLDKSGLPSDRFFAERPEGSVSTLKIQRTQQEDSAVYLCASSLNRVRQEAQYFGPGTRLLVL.

The V and J genes are TRBV28 and TRBJ2-3; 7 bases agree with TRBD2. This CDR3 is 15 amino acids long. The V gene's germline CDR1 is MDHEN and CDR2 SYDVKM. Unmatched junction bases numbered 9, after V lost 7 bases and J lost 2 bases. DNA for the CDR3: TGTGCCAGCAATATCGGGCTAGCGGACACAGATACGCAGTATTTT. Protein sequence: CASNIGLADTDTQYF. Complete variable domain (other parts from reference TRBV28 and TRBJ2-3): DVKVTQSSRYLVKRTGEKVFLECVQDMDHENMFWYRQDPGLGLRLIYFSYDVKMKEKGDIPEGYSVSREKKERFSLILESASTNQTSMYLCASNIGLADTDTQYFGPGTRLTVL.

The sample holds one count of this clonotype. This may be a read error, as it is one base from a much larger clone. The chain links TRBV7-9 to TRBJ2-3; D remains ambiguous. The V end lost 8 bases, the J end lost 2 bases, and 11 bases lay between the germline ends. The CDR3 is 13 residues long. Germline CDR1 is SEHNR and CDR2 is FQNEAQ (reference sequence). The CDR3 region has the DNA TGTGCCAGCGGCTCGAGCGCCACAGATACGCAGTATTTT. This translates into CASGSSATDTQYF.

With regard to this clonotype: This likely comes from a read error, as the CDR3 has no conserved phenylalanine or tryptophan at its end. The chain carries TRBV5-5 and TRBJ2-1, with a tentative D call TRBD2 (6 bases). The CDR3 sequence is 14 residues long. Germline CDR1 and CDR2: SGHKS and YYEKEE (reference sequence). V was shortened by 3 bases and J by 10 bases, with 17 bases between the two germline ends. The CDR3 sequence is CASSSTGTSNEQFS. In DNA, the CDR3 is TGTGCCAGCAGCTCAACCGGGACTTCAAACGAGCAGTTCTCC.

About this clonotype itself: One end of the junction does not line up with germline, which may come from a read error. The chain employs TRBV11-1 and TRBJ2-2; maybe TRBD2 (5 bases). The length of the CDR3 is 17 residues. Germline V gene lookup returns CDR1 SGHAT and CDR2 FQDESV (reference sequence). The CDR3 DNA sequence: TGTGTCAGCAAGGGAAGAACGGGATCCGCGAGCACCGGGGAGCTGTTTTTT. This codes for CVSKGRTGSASTGELFF.

Comments on this clonotype: The junction departs from germline at one end; a sequencing error may be responsible. This chain uses TRBV6-5 with TRBJ1-6; a possible D gene is TRBD1 (5 bases). The CDR3 spans 17 residues. The germline V gene encodes CDR1 MNHEY and CDR2 SVGAGI. In DNA form, the CDR3 reads TGTGCCAGCAGCTCGCAGCGGACGGGACTTAATAATTCACCCCTCCACTTC. It translates to CASSSQRTGLNNSPLHF.

The gene calls are TRBV29-1 and TRBJ2-7, with D tentatively TRBD2 (5 bases). This CDR3 is built from 14 residues. CDR1 is SQVTM and CDR2 is ANQGSEA in the germline V gene. V was trimmed by 7 bases and J by 0 bases, leaving 16 bases between them. CDR3 in amino acids: CSATRTGSSYEQYF. DNA for the CDR3: TGCAGCGCAACCAGGACGGGGAGCTCCTACGAGCAGTACTTC.

This clonotype has a count of ten or more. The chain joins TRBV5-6 to TRBJ1-3; 8 bases agree with TRBD1. Germline-derived CDR1 and CDR2 are SGHDT and YYEEEE. J gave up 8 bases and V 3 bases, and 16 bases lay outside the gene matches. The CDR3 consists of 17 residues. CDR3 nucleotides: TGTGCCAGCAGCTCGGTCATCTCTCCAGGGGGCGCGGACACCATATATTTT. Translated: CASSSVISPGGADTIYF.

This clonotype was picked up a small number of times. Mismatch with germline at one junction end may stem from a read error. This chain links TRBV7-9 with TRBJ2-4; D unclear. The germline gives CDR1 SEHNR, CDR2 FQNEAQ (reference sequence). The length of the CDR3 is 12 residues. The CDR3 DNA sequence: TGTGCCAGCAGTTTCTCAGAAAACGTTCAGTACTTC. Translated, it gives CASSFSENVQYF.

This clonotype was counted once. One end of the junction does not line up with germline, which may come from a read error. This chain joins TRBV7-8 and TRBJ2-7; no firm D call. The CDR3 runs 14 residues. The germline V gene encodes CDR1 SGHVS and CDR2 FQNEAQ. CDR3 nucleotide sequence: TGTGCCAGTAGCTTAGCAAGGCGGTCCTACGAGCGATACTTC. Translated, it gives CASSLARRSYERYF.

The V gene is TRBV29-1, the J gene TRBJ2-5; unclear D gene. CDR3 length: 11 amino acids. Germline CDR1 reads SQVTM; CDR2 reads ANQGSEA. The CDR3 spells CSVYWLETQYF. The CDR3 nucleotides are TGCAGTGTTTACTGGCTTGAGACCCAGTACTTC.

As regards this clonotype: A read error may be the cause here, since a much bigger clone is one base away. The chain joins TRBV7-9 to TRBJ1-4; possible D gene TRBD1, 5 bases. Germline assignment: CDR1 SEHNR and CDR2 FQNEAQ (reference sequence). The CDR3 is 16 residues long. For the CDR3, the DNA is TGTGCCAGCGGCTTGGGGTCAGGGACCCTTAATGAAAAACTGTTTTTT. It codes for CASGLGSGTLNEKLFF.

Details on this clonotype: This CDR3 fails to terminate in the conserved phenylalanine or tryptophan, so it likely reflects a read error. The chain has TRBV28 and TRBJ1-5; tentative D call: TRBD1 (5 bases). CDR1 is MDHEN, CDR2 SYDVKM, per germline. This CDR3 has 15 residues. In DNA, the CDR3 is TGTGCCAGCAGCAGAACCAAGGGGTTCAATCAGCCTCAGCATTTA. Amino acid sequence: CASSRTKGFNQPQHL.